Here is one TCR beta chain with its context. Treatment noted: around 19 received Ad26.COV2.S at low or high dose, single or two shots; several received placebo; per-sample allocation not given. The samples date from day 63 after the first vaccine or placebo injection. Repertoires were generated with immunoSEQ multiplex PCR, while TCRdb's copy carries only in-frame clones and drops some. The sample comprises hundreds of thousands of clones, 88% of which are singletons, and around 6.1% rests with the top ten. This entry comes from a study of Ad26.COV2.S vaccination and SARS-CoV-2 variants. This CDR3 is 13 amino acids long. V was cut by 4 bases and J by 4 bases, with 8 bases left in between. Germline CDR1 reads MNHEY; CDR2 reads SVGEGT.

The chain is built from TRBV6-2 or TRBV6-3 and TRBJ1-5; no clear D gene. This TCR derives from a person between 18 and 60 years old who received the Ad26.COV2.S COVID-19 vaccine or a placebo. The material sequenced was peripheral blood, taken in a trial of Ad26.COV2.S vaccine versus placebo. The CDR3 loop is CASSFRGNQPQHF. The CDR3 DNA sequence: TGTGCCAGCAGTTTTCGTGGGAATCAGCCCCAGCATTTT.